This TCR beta chain is drawn from a study of radiotherapy plus CTLA-4 blockade in lung cancer. Study results and caveats: Researchers report tumor-derived TCR clones expanding in blood after radiotherapy plus ipilimumab.

Worth noting for this clone: Its antigen remains unknown.

Trimming removed 2 bases at V and 10 bases at J, with 17 bases between. Germline assignment: CDR1 MNHNS and CDR2 SASEGT. CDR3 length: 14 amino acids. Assay used: immunoSEQ multiplex PCR; TCRdb lists only in-frame clones, some missing. The data contain 90,000 to 100,000 clones, 60% to 75% of them singletons. V usage is TRBV6-1 and J usage is TRBJ1-2, with TRBD1 as a possible D gene (5 bases). The TCR was taken from a human donor with non-small cell lung cancer who had a partial response to radiotherapy plus ipilimumab. Some clones in this sample may be carry-over from other donors' samples. This specimen consisted of peripheral blood, obtained from a patient treated with radiotherapy plus ipilimumab. The CDR3 protein is CASSESRGLKTYTF. CDR3 DNA: TGTGCCAGCAGTGAAAGTCGGGGACTAAAAACCTACACCTTC.